This TCR beta chain was obtained from a study of OX40 agonist ivuxolimab in advanced cancers. Individuals having autoimmune disease history or systemic immunosuppression were not enrolled. Germline V gene lookup returns CDR1 SGHTA and CDR2 FQGNSA. CDR3 length equals 13 residues. Trimming took 7 bases from V and 0 from J, leaving 9 bases between them. Repertoires were generated with immunoSEQ multiplex PCR, while TCRdb's copy carries only in-frame clones and drops some. The data show around 100,000 clones, 90% to 95% seen once. This sequence originates from an adult with an advanced solid tumor such as melanoma, head and neck, liver or kidney cancer. J is TRBJ1-1 and V is TRBV7-2, with unresolved D. Material: CD4+ or CD8+ T cells sorted from blood, obtained in a trial of the OX40 agonist ivuxolimab. CDR3 in DNA: TGTGCCAGCACCAAGAGGATGAACACTGAAGCTTTCTTT. Encoded protein: CASTKRMNTEAFF.